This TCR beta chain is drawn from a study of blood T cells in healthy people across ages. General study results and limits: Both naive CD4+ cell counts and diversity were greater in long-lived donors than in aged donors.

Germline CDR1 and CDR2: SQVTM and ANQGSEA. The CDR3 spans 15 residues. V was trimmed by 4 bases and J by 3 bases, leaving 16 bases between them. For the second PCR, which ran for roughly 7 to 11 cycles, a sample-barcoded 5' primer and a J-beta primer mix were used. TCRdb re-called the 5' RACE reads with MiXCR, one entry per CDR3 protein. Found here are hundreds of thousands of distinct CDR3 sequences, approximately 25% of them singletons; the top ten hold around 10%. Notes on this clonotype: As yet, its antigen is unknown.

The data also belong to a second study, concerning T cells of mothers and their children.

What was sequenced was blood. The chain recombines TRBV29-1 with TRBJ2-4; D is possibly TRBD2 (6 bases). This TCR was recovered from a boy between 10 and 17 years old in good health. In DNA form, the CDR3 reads TGCAGCGTTGTCTCCCTCTGGGGGGACAAAAACATTCAGTACTTC. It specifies CSVVSLWGDKNIQYF.